The clone carrying this T cell receptor beta chain appeared once. As yet, its antigen is unknown. The donors gave bone marrow, and they were healthy. The CDR3 has 15 amino acids. After removal of 6 bases from V and 9 bases from J, the junction contained 12 bases not matched to a gene. Germline CDR1 reads SNHLY; CDR2 reads FYNNEI. These data originate in a study of cytomegalovirus exposure and HLA in healthy donors. Whole-study results and caveats: Further analysis, carried out later, found HLA-associated TCR beta chains more clonally expanded than equally common other chains. Among the most significant clusters, several appeared linked to common viral pathogens in a later analysis.

The PCR was carried out with 60 Vbeta primers and 13 Jbeta primers. TCRdb's table, derived via immunoSEQ multiplex PCR, lists solely in-frame clones and lacks some. The data contain about 220,000 clones, 76% of them singletons. The TCR sequence derives from a man aged 18 to 29 in good health and CMV-seronegative. The chain carries TRBV2 and TRBJ2-1; 9 bases are a match to TRBD1. Material: PBMCs. CDR3 DNA sequence: TGTGCCAGCAGATTGGGACAGGGACGTGTCTTTGAGCAGTTCTTC. This encodes CASRLGQGRVFEQFF.